The source of this TCR beta chain is a study of a mutant IDH1 vaccine in newly diagnosed glioma. Study as a whole: The first vaccination came 4-6 weeks after radiotherapy alone, or with temozolomide cycles. The treated group averaged about 41 years old and was around 60% male, around 38% female. Findings of the study overall: The authors found pseudoprogression apparently unrelated to changes in top peripheral T cell clonotypes.

Time point: week 11, during vaccination. A single vaccine dose contained 300 ug of mutant IDH1 20-mer peptide, and topical imiquimod was used with it. Profiling relied on immunoSEQ multiplex PCR, and the TCRdb table lists in-frame clones only, not all of them. The sample yields about 64,000 clones, approximately 84% seen once. About this clone: The target antigen is unknown.

The origin of this receptor is a woman in her 50s with glioma. The sample consisted of PBMCs, taken from a glioma patient whose treatment included an IDH1 peptide vaccine.

The CDR3 loop reads CASSPVGTGTEAFF. The CDR3 DNA follows: TGTGCCAGCAGTCCAGTAGGGACAGGGACTGAAGCTTTCTTT. The gene calls are TRBV25-1 and TRBJ1-1; 9 bases match TRBD1. Germline CDR1 is MGHDK and CDR2 is SYGVNS. This CDR3 has 14 residues. V lost 5 bases, J lost 5 bases, and 6 bases stayed unmatched.